This T cell receptor (beta chain) appears in the sequencing data of a study of shared clonotypes between healthy human individuals. Germline values: CDR1 SGDLS, CDR2 YYNGEE. This CDR3 contains 14 residues. V was clipped by 4 bases and J by 2 bases; unmatched bases: 4. Study observations and caveats: Compared with memory subsets, naive subsets generally had larger estimated richness.

Only one count was recorded for this clone. Its target is not known. Deep-level assay runs were performed. Every subset had its genomic DNA shared out evenly among several immunoSEQ plates. Sorted-subset replicate PCR reactions were performed with 200 ng DNA, corresponding to roughly 30,000 T cell genomes. Sequencing was performed with immunoSEQ multiplex PCR; in TCRdb, only in-frame clones are kept and a portion is missing. The sample comprises about 2.4 million clones, over 85% of which are singletons, and approximately 0.36% rests with the top ten. The rearrangement joins TRBV9 to TRBJ2-7, with 9 bases that match TRBD1. The sequencing input was naive CD4+ T cells from PBMCs. Regarding subset: CD45RA+ positively selected. The sequence came from a man younger than 35 in good health. Some clones in this sample may be carry-over from other donors' samples. CDR3 protein: CASSTRDRAYEQYF. The CDR3 bases are TGTGCCAGCAGCACCCGGGACAGGGCCTACGAGCAGTACTTC.